The 2 T cell receptor beta chains reported below all come from one sample, sequenced in a study of blood T cell repertoires in COVID-19. Generated by immunoSEQ multiplex PCR, the TCRdb table keeps only in-frame clones and is missing some. The data hold 81,000 or so clones, with roughly 92% observed a single time. Sequences were obtained from peripheral blood. The receptors stem from a woman aged 55 to 70 with active COVID-19.

The CDR3 DNA reads as TGTGCCAGCAGCTTAATGGCGCCAGGGGGCGCGATAGCTCAGCCCCAGCATTTT. Its protein product is CASSLMAPGGAIAQPQHF. The chain carries TRBV7-2 and TRBJ1-5; 8 nucleotides agree with TRBD1. V shed 2 bases, J shed 6 bases, and the junction held 15 bases outside the gene matches. This CDR3 is built from 18 residues. Germline CDR1 SGHTA, CDR2 FQGNSA.

This clone has a single count. The chain joins TRBV7-6 to TRBJ1-2; 9 positions agree with TRBD1. Germline assignment: CDR1 SGHVS and CDR2 FNYEAQ. J was trimmed by 5 bases and V by 3 bases; bases with no gene match: 7. The CDR3 contains 15 residues. The CDR3 here is CASSLGQGGSYGYTF. CDR3 nucleotide sequence: TGTGCCAGCAGCTTGGGACAGGGCGGATCTTATGGCTACACCTTC.